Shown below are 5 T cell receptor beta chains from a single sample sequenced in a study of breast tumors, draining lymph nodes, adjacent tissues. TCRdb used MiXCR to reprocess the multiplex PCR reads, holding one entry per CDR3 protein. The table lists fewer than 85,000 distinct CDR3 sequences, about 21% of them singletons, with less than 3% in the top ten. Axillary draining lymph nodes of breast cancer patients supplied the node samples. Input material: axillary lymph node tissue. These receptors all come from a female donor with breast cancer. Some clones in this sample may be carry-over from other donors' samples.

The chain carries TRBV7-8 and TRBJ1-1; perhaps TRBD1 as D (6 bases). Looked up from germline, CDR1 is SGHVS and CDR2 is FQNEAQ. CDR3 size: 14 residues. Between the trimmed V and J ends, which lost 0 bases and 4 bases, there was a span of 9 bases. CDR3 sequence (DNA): TGTGCCAGCAGCTTAGCGGGAGGGGGCACTGAAGCTTTCTTT. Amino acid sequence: CASSLAGGGTEAFF.

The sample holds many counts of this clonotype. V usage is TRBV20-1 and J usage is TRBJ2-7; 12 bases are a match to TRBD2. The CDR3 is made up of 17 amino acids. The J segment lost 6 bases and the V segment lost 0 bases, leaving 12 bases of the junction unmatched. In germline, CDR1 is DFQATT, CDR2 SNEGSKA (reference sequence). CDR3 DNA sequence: TGCAGTGCTAGAGACCTCCCTAGCGGGAGGGGGGGTGCCGAGCAGTACTTC. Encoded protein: CSARDLPSGRGGAEQYF.

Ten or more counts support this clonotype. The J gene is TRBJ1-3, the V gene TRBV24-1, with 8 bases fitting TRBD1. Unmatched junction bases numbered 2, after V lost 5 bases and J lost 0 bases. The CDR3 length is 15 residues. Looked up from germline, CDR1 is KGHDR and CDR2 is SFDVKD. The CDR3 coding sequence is TGTGCCACCAGTGGGACAGGGTCCTCTGGAAACACCATATATTTT. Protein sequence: CATSGTGSSGNTIYF.

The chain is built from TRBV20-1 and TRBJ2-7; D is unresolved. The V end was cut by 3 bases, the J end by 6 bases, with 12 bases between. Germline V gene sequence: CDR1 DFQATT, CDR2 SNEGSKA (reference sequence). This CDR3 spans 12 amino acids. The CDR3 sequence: CSASRTPCEQYF. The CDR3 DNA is TGCAGTGCTAGCCGGACCCCCTGCGAGCAGTACTTC.

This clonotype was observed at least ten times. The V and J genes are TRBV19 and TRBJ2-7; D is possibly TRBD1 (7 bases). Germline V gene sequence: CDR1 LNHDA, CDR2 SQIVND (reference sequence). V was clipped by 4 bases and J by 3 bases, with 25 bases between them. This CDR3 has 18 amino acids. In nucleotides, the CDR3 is TGTGCCAGTAGTACGGGACTCGCGAGGGCAGGGGGGCTCTACGAGCAGTACTTC. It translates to CASSTGLARAGGLYEQYF.